The clone carrying this T cell receptor beta chain was picked up a small number of times. This CDR3 has 13 amino acids. The ends were cut back, 3 bases at V and 2 bases at J, with 7 bases in the middle. CDR1 and CDR2 (germline): MNHEY, SMNVEV (reference sequence). This record comes from a study of blood T cell repertoires in COVID-19. Study-level information: The United States, Italy and Spain were the sources of the acute and convalescent COVID-19 samples. PBMCs, B-cell-depleted T cells, or T cells provided the cDNA or gDNA that made up the material.

Original methodology: Cell counts per sample came from amplifying reference gene primers. The data were produced by immunoSEQ multiplex PCR, yet TCRdb's version contains in-frame clones alone and is incomplete. D and trimming were read from the DNA, whereas the V and J calls and clone size are those reported in that table. The sample has about 140,000 clones, approximately 87% seen once. Sequencing was done on a sample of peripheral blood. The rearrangement links TRBV27 to TRBJ1-2; D is uncertain. The sequence came from a woman aged 40 to 49 with acute or convalescent COVID-19. DNA of the CDR3: TGTGCCAGCAGTTTCAACGGGAACTATGGCTACACCTTC. Translated: CASSFNGNYGYTF.